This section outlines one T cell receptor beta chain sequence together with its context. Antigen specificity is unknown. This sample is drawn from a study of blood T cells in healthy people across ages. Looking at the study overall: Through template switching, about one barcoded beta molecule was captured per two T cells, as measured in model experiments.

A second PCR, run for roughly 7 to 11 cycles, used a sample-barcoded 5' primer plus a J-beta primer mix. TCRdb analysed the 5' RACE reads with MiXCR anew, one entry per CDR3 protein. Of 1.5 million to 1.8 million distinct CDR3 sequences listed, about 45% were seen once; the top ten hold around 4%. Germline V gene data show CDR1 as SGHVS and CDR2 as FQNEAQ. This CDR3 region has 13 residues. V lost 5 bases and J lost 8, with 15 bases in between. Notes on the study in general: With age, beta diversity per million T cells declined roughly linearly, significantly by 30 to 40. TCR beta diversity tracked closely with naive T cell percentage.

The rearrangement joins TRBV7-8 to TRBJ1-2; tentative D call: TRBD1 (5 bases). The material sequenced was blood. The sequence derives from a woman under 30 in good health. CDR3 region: CASSLFGASGYTF. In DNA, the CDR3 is TGTGCCAGCAGCCTTTTTGGGGCTAGCGGCTACACCTTC.